A selection of T cell receptor beta chains follows, all from one sample in a study of T cell changes during pregnancy in multiple sclerosis. Assay used: immunoSEQ multiplex PCR; TCRdb lists only in-frame clones, some missing. In the table there are about 42,000 clones, 75% to 95% of which are singletons. This specimen was CD4+ T cells from peripheral blood mononuclear cells, taken in the second trimester of pregnancy. The receptors originated from a female donor in good health, enrolled as a control in a pregnancy study. CDR3s include the opening cysteine and the closing phenylalanine or tryptophan. The D gene is left open where the match is weak. Expanded clones get a size class; other rows say once, few or many, or leave the size out.

>-|TRBJ2-3|TRBV5-4|-
TGTGCCAGCAGCTTGGGGGTCGACAGTATGGCAGATACGCAGTATTTT
CASSLGVDSMADTQYF
>-|TRBJ1-2|TRBV30|-
TGTGCCTGGAGTGTACGGTATGGCTACACCTTC
CAWSVRYGYTF
>-|TRBJ2-1|TRBV18|-
TGTGCCAGCTCACCATACAGGTTCTACAATGAGCAGTTCTTC
CASSPYRFYNEQFF
>-|TRBJ2-3|TRBV7-2|-
TGTGCCAGCAGCTCTTTCCCTAGAGGAGCAGATACGCAGTATTTT
CASSSFPRGADTQYF
>-|TRBJ1-3|TRBV2|-
TGTGCCAGCAGCAGGGAAACTGGAAACACCATATATTTT
CASSRETGNTIYF
>TRBD2|TRBJ2-3|TRBV7-9|-
TGTGCCAGCAGCTGGGGGACTATGACAGATACGCAGTATTTT
CASSWGTMTDTQYF
>-|TRBJ2-3|TRBV7-8|-
TGTGCCAGCAGCTTAATACAGGGAGCGGCAGATACGCAGTATTTT
CASSLIQGAADTQYF
>TRBD1|TRBJ1-1|TRBV7-6|-
TGTGCCAGCAGCCACGGACAGGGAGCTACTGAAGCTTTCTTT
CASSHGQGATEAFF
>TRBD2|TRBJ2-7|TRBV14|once
TGTGCCAGCAGCCCCCGACTAGCGGGAGTCTACGAGCAGTACTTC
CASSPRLAGVYEQYF
>-|TRBJ2-4|TRBV7-2|-
TGTGCCAGCAGCTTAAAATCCGTTCAGTACTTC
CASSLKSVQYF
>TRBD1|TRBJ1-2|TRBV5-1|-
TGCGCCAGCAGAAATACAGGGGACTATGGCTACACCTTC
CASRNTGDYGYTF
>-|TRBJ2-7|TRBV6-5|-
TGTGCCAGCAGTCCGCGGGGTAGTTCCTACGAGCAGTACTTC
CASSPRGSSYEQYF
>-|TRBJ1-4|TRBV4-1|-
TGCGCCAGCAGCCAAGATCGCGACAGCAGAAATGAAAAACTGTTTTTT
CASSQDRDSRNEKLFF
>TRBD2|TRBJ2-7|TRBV5-1|once
TGCGCCAGCAGGCCTCCGGGACTAGCGGGAGGGAGCTCCTACGAGCAGTACTTC
CASRPPGLAGGSSYEQYF
>TRBD1|TRBJ2-7|TRBV28|-
TGTGCCAGCAGTCGTCCCGGGACAGAAATATACGAGCAGTACTTC
CASSRPGTEIYEQYF
>-|TRBJ2-1|TRBV28|-
TGTGCCAGCAGTTTCGGGGGTTCCTACAATGAGCAGTTCTTC
CASSFGGSYNEQFF
>-|TRBJ1-2|TRBV4-1|-
TGCGCCAGCAGCCAAGTTAGGACAGCTGAAAGAAGTGGCTACACCTTC
CASSQVRTAERSGYTF
>TRBD1|TRBJ1-2|TRBV29-1|-
TGCAGCGTTGAAGCGTGGGACAGGGGAAATGGCTACACCTTC
CSVEAWDRGNGYTF
>-|TRBJ2-7|TRBV6-5|-
TGTGCCAGCAGTTACTCGGGCACTAGCTTTACCGAGCAGTACTTC
CASSYSGTSFTEQYF
>-|TRBJ1-2|TRBV5-5|few
TGTGCCAGCAGCTTGACAGAGAACTATGGCTACACCTTC
CASSLTENYGYTF
>-|TRBJ2-2|TRBV9|-
TGTGCCAGCAGCGCCTACTACAGGGATACCGGGGAGCTGTTTTTT
CASSAYYRDTGELFF
>TRBD2|TRBJ2-5|TRBV4-2|-
TGTGCCAGCAGCCAAGAGTGGGCGGCTAGCGGGAGAGTCAAAGAGACCCAGTACTTC
CASSQEWAASGRVKETQYF
>TRBD1|TRBJ1-1|TRBV30|-
TGTGCCTGGAAGGATACCGGGACAGGGGATTTCTTT
CAWKDTGTGDFF
>TRBD2|TRBJ2-2|TRBV7-3|-
TGTGCCAGCAGCTTAAACCCCGGGGGGCGGGAGGGCCGGAGGGACACCGGGGAGCTGTTTTTT
CASSLNPGGREGRRDTGELFF
>-|TRBJ2-3|TRBV9|-
TGTGCCAGCAGCGTAGCTGGCACCGACACAGATACGCAGTATTTT
CASSVAGTDTDTQYF
>TRBD1|TRBJ1-5|TRBV30|-
TGTGCCTGCGACAGGGGGAAGGAGACGAACAATCAGCCCCAGCATTTT
CACDRGKETNNQPQHF
>TRBD2|TRBJ2-1|TRBV5-4|-
TGTGCCAGCAGCTTGGATTTACGGGGGGGCTACAATGAGCAGTTCTTC
CASSLDLRGGYNEQFF
>-|TRBJ1-2|TRBV28|once
TGTGCCAGCAGTTTAGGGCAGTATGGCTACACCTTC
CASSLGQYGYTF